This TCR beta chain was found in a study of CD8+CD57+ T cells in acquired aplastic anemia (dated by TCRdb to between 2017 and 2018). Broadly, across the study: On average, sorted CD4+ and CD8+ cells yielded around 3.1 ug of extracted DNA, with a range of about 0.17 to 27.4 ug. Healthy donor samples averaged approximately 9.8 million reads for CD4+ and about 11 million for CD8+ cells.

The investigation overall reported the following: CD8+ Simpson's diversity did not differ significantly between patients and healthy controls (P=0.060). Around 28 CD8+ CDR3 sequences were found to be shared between patients and controls, but these sequences appeared to be highly expressed in patients and within the immunodominant clones of the patients.

Here V drops 5 bases and J drops 2 bases, and the junction holds 9 bases not matched to any gene. The CDR3 contains 17 residues, cysteine and phenylalanine counted. CDR3 DNA only is kept here, 51 bases in frame from base 1. Looking up the germline V gene (reference sequence) yields CDR1 SEHNR and CDR2 FQNEAQ. Genomic DNA was used as template for profiling of TCR beta VDJ combinations and CDR3 sequences. An Illumina HiSeq 2000 was the platform used for TCR repertoire sequencing. The original methods were these. Repertoire assessment relied on Simpson's diversity index, CDR3 size and DJ length profiles, and TRBV/TRBJ rearrangement plots. The most abundant DNA sequence in the deep sequencing data was defined as the immunodominant clone. CDR3 amino acid sequences were screened for sharing across subjects and compared with published repertoires and the VDJdb database. The raw public data were reprocessed by TCRdb itself: fastp quality trimming at Q25, MiXCR clonotype calling, in-frame beta chains only. Every CDR3 protein is listed once, alongside the most common genes and DNA of its rows. TCRdb's processing, not the authors', yielded these V and J calls. The sample records 190,000 or so distinct CDR3 sequences, 61% of which are singletons. Clones ranked in the top ten supply approximately 30% of the sample.

A note on this clonotype: Its antigen specificity is not known. Within one base of it there is no much larger clone, and no base qualities were kept.

In this study, sorted CD4+ and CD8+ T cells from the blood of healthy subjects and of severe aplastic anemia patients had their TCR repertoires deep-sequenced. Ficoll-Paque density gradient centrifugation was used to isolate peripheral blood mononuclear cells. Before DNA was extracted, CD4+ and CD8+ T cells were sorted using either FACS or magnetic beads. The source material was sorted CD4+, CD8+, or CD8+CD57+ T cells (not recorded which) from PBMCs. The source of this sequence is a human donor in good health. The rearrangement joined TRBV7-9 to TRBJ1-3, and TRBD1 aligns with 10 junction nucleotides. The CDR3 here reads CASSPGSGTGAGNTIYF. The DNA sequence is TGTGCCAGCAGCCCCGGGTCCGGGACAGGGGCTGGAAACACCATATATTTT.